The clone carrying this TCR beta chain was detected a few times. Its antigen is still unknown. CDR1 is GTSNPN and CDR2 is SVGIG in the germline V gene (reference sequence). Trimming left V 0 bases short and J 1 base short, with 15 bases between. The CDR3 covers 16 residues. TCRdb's copy holds only in-frame clones and misses some; the assay was immunoSEQ multiplex PCR. The sample records about 86,000 clones, around nine tenths being singletons. The sample is drawn from a study of OX40 agonist ivuxolimab in advanced cancers. Whole-study results and caveats: Some nonresponders additionally presented with little normalized T-cell clonal expansion.

The material sequenced was CD4+ or CD8+ T cells sorted from blood, taken in a trial of the OX40 agonist ivuxolimab. This rearrangement joins TRBV30 to TRBJ1-1, with unresolved D. This sequence was found in an adult with an advanced solid tumor such as melanoma, head and neck, liver or kidney cancer. The CDR3 DNA is TGTGCCTGGAGTGTACGAACGAGATGGGAGAACACTGAAGCTTTCTTT. This sequence encodes CAWSVRTRWENTEAFF.